Here is one T cell receptor (beta chain) with its context. Its antigen is unidentified. The CDR3 is 13 residues long. Trimming shortened V by 8 bases and J by 4 bases, and 14 bases separated the two germline ends. Germline V gene sequence: CDR1 MNHNS, CDR2 SASEGT. The sample originates from a study of PD-1 blockade in classical Hodgkin lymphoma. Overall study findings and caveats: TCR diversity at baseline was reported to be reduced in newly diagnosed patients relative to healthy donors.

Repertoires were generated with immunoSEQ multiplex PCR, while TCRdb's copy carries only in-frame clones and drops some. The table shows some 31,000 clones, with approximately 94% occurring only once. Time point: newly diagnosed, previously untreated cHL patient sample. This rearrangement joins TRBV6-1 to TRBJ1-1, with a possible D match to TRBD1 (5 bases). The sequenced material came from peripheral blood mononuclear cells (PBMCs). The receptor was isolated from a human donor with classical Hodgkin lymphoma. The CDR3 nucleotides read TGTGCCAGCGGACTCAGGGAGGTCACTGAAGCTTTCTTT. Translation: CASGLREVTEAFF.